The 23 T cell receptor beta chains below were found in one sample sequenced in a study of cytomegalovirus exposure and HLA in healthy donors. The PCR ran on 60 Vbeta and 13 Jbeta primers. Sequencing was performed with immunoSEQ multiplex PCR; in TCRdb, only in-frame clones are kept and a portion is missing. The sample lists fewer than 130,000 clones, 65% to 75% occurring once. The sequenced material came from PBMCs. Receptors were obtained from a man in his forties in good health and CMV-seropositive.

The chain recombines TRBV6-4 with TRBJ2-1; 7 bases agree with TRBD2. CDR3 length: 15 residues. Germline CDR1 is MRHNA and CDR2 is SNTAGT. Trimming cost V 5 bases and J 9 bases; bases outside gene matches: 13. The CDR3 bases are TGTGCCAGCAGTCCTGCCGGCGGGAGCCCAGGTGAGCAGTTCTTC. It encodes CASSPAGGSPGEQFF.

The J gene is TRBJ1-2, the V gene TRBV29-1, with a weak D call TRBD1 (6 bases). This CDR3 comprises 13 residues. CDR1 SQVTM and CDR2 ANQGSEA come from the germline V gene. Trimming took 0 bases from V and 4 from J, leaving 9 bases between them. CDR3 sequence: CSVEDQGTYGYTF. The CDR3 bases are TGCAGCGTTGAAGATCAGGGGACCTATGGCTACACCTTC.

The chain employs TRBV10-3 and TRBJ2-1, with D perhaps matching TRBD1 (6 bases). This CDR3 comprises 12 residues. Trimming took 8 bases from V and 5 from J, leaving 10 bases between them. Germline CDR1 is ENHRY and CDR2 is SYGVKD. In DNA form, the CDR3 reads TGTGCCATCTCAGGGGCCGACAATGAGCAGTTCTTC. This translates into CAISGADNEQFF.

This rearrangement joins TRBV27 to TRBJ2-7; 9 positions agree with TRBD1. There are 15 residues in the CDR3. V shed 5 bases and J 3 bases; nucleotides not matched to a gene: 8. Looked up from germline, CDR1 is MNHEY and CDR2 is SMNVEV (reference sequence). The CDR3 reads CASSLMGTGRYEQYF. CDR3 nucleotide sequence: TGTGCCAGCAGTCTGATGGGGACAGGGCGCTACGAGCAGTACTTC.

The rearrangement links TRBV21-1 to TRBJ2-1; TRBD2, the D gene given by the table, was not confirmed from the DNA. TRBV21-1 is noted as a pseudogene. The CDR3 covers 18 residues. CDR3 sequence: CASSKEGSGRLSNNEQFF. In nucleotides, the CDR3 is TGTGCCAGCAGCAAAGAAGGTAGCGGGAGGCTTTCGAACAATGAGCAGTTCTTC.

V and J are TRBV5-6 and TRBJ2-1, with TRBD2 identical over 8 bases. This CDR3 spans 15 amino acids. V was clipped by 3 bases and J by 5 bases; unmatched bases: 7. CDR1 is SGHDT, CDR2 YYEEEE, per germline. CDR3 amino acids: CASSSLAGYNNEQFF. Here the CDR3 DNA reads TGTGCCAGCAGCTCTTTAGCGGGATATAACAATGAGCAGTTCTTC. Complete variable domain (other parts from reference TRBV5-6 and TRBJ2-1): DAGVTQSPTHLIKTRGQQVTLRCSPKSGHDTVSWYQQALGQGPQFIFQYYEEEERQRGNFPDRFSGHQFPNYSSELNVNALLLGDSALYLCASSSLAGYNNEQFFGPGTRLTVL.

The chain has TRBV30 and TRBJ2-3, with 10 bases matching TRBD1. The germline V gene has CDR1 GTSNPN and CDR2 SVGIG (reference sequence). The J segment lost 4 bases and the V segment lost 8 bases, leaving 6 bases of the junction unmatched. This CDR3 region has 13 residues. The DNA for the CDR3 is TGTGCCGGGACAGGGGTCACGGCAGATACGCAGTATTTT. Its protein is CAGTGVTADTQYF. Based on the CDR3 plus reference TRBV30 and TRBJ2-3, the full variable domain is SQTIHQWPATLVQPVGSPLSLECTVEGTSNPNLYWYRQAAGRGLQLLFYSVGIGQISSEVPQNLSASRPQDRQFILSSKKLLLSDSGFYLCAGTGVTADTQYFGPGTRLTVL.

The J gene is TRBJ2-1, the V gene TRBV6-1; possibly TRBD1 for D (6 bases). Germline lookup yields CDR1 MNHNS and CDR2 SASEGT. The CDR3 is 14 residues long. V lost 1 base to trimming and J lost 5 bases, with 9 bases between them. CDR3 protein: CASSEGTVNNEQFF. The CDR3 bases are TGTGCCAGCAGTGAAGGGACAGTAAACAATGAGCAGTTCTTC.

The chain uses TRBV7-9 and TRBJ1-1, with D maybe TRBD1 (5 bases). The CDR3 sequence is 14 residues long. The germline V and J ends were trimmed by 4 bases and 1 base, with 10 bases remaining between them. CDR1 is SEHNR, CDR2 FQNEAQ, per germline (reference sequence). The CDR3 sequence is CASSWGGANTEAFF. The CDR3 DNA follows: TGTGCCAGCAGCTGGGGGGGTGCGAACACTGAAGCTTTCTTT.

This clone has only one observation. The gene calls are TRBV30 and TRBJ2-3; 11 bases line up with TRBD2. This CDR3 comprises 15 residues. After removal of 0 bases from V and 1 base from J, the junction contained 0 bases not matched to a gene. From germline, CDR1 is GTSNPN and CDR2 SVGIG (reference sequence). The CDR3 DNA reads TGTGCCTGGAGTGTACTAGCGGGGGGCACAGATACGCAGTATTTT. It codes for CAWSVLAGGTDTQYF.

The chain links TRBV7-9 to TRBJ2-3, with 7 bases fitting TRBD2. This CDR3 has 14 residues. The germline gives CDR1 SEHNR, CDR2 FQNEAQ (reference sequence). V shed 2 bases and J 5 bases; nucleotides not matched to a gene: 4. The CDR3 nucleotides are TGTGCCAGCAGCTTAACGGGAGGTGGAGATACGCAGTATTTT. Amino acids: CASSLTGGGDTQYF.

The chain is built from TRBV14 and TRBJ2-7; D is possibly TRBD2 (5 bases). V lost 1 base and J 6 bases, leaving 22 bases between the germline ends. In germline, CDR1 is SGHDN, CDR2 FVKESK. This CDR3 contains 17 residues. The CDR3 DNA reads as TGTGCCAGCAGCCAAGTGTTTATGCTAGCTCCTTCCGGCGAGCAGTACTTC. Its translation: CASSQVFMLAPSGEQYF.

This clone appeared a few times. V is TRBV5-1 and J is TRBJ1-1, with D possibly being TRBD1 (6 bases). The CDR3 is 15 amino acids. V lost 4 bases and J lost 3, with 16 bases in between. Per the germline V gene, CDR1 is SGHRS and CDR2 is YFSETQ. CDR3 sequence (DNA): TGCGCCAGCAGCCGGAGTGGGGGCGCGGACACTGAAGCTTTCTTT. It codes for CASSRSGGADTEAFF.

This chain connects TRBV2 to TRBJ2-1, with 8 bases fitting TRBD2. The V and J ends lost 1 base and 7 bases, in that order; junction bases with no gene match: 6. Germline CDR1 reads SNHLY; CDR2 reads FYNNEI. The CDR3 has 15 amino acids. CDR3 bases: TGTGCCAGCAGTGAAGATGGACTAGCCGGGAATGAGCAGTTCTTC. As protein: CASSEDGLAGNEQFF.

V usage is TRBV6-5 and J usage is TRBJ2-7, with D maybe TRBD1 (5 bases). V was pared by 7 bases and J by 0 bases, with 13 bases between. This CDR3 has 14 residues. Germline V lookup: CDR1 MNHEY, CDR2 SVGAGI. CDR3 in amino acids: CASTSPGFSYEQYF. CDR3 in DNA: TGTGCCAGCACCTCTCCAGGGTTCTCCTACGAGCAGTACTTC.

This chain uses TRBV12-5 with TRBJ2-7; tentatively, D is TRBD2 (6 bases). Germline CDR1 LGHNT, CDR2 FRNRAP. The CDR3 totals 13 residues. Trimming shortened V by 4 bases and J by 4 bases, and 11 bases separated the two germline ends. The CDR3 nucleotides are TGTGCTAGTGGTTCGGAGGGATCGTACGAGCAGTACTTC. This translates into CASGSEGSYEQYF.

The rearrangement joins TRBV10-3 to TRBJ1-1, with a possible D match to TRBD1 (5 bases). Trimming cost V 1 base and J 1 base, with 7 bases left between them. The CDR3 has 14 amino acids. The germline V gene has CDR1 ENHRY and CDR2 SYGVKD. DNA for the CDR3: TGTGCCATCAGTGAGTTGGGGGGGAACACTGAAGCTTTCTTT. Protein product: CAISELGGNTEAFF.

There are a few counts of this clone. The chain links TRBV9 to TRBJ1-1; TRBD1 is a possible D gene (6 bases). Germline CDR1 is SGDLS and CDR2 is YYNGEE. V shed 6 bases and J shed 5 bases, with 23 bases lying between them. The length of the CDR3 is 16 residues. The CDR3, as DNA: TGTGCCAGCAAACCGCCCCGCAGGGGAGAGGGAACTGAAGCTTTCTTT. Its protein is CASKPPRRGEGTEAFF.

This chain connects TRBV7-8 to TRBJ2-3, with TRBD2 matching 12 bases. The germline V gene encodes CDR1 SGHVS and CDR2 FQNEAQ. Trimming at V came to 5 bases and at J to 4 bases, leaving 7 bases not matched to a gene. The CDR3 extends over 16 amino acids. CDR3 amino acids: CASSRRLAGVPDTQYF. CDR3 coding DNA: TGTGCCAGCAGCAGACGACTAGCGGGAGTGCCAGATACGCAGTATTTT.

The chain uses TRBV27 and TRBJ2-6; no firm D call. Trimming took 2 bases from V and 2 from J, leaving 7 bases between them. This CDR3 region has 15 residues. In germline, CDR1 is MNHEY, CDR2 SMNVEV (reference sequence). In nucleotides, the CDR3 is TGTGCCAGCAGTTTAAGCGTTGCTGGGGCCAACGTCCTGACTTTC. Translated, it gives CASSLSVAGANVLTF.

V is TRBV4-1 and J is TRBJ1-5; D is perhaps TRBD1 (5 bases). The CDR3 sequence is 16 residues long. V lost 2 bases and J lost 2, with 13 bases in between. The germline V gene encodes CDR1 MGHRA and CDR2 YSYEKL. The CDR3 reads CASSQWVGGGNQPQHF. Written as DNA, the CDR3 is TGCGCCAGCAGCCAATGGGTCGGGGGGGGCAATCAGCCCCAGCATTTT.

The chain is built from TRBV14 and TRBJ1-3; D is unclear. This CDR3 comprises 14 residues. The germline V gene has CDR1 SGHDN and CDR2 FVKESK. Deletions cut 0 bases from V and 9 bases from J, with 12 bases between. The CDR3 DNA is TGTGCCAGCAGCCAAGATGCCACCCTGCGCACCATATATTTT. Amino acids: CASSQDATLRTIYF.

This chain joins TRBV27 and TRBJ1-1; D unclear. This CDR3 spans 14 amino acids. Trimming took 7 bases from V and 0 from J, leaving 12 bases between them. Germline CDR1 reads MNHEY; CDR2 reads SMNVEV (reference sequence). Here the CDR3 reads CASTGSSMNTEAFF. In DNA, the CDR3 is TGTGCCAGCACCGGGTCGAGCATGAACACTGAAGCTTTCTTT.